This T cell receptor (beta chain) appears in the sequencing data of a study of T cell changes during pregnancy in multiple sclerosis. Data came from immunoSEQ multiplex PCR; TCRdb stores just in-frame clones and leaves some out. The table includes roughly 42,000 clones, about 88% detected once. Trimming at V came to 0 bases and at J to 0 bases, leaving 9 bases not matched to a gene. The CDR3 is 18 residues long. The TCR originated in a female donor with multiple sclerosis, enrolled in a pregnancy study. Sample: CD4+ T cells from peripheral blood mononuclear cells, taken in the second trimester of pregnancy. The chain links TRBV5-3 to TRBJ2-7; TRBD1 agrees at 10 bases. TRBV5-3 is sorted into the ORF group, with uncertain function. This CDR3 reads CARSLARLGTGASYEQYF. The CDR3 coding sequence is TGTGCCAGAAGCTTGGCCAGGTTGGGGACAGGGGCCTCCTACGAGCAGTACTTC.